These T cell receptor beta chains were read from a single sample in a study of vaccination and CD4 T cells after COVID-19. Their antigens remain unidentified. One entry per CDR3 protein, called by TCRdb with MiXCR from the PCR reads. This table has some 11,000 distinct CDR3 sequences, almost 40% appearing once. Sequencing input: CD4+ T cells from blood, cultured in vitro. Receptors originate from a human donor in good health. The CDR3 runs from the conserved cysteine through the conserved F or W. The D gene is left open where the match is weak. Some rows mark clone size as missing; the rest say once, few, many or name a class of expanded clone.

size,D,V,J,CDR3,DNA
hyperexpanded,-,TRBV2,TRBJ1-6,CASRGTGSPLHF,TGTGCCAGCAGGGGAACAGGCTCACCCCTCCACTTT
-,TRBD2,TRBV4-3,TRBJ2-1,CASSQEGLAGGANEQFF,TGCGCCAGCAGCCAAGAGGGACTAGCGGGAGGGGCCAATGAGCAGTTCTTC
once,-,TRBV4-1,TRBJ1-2,CASSQSGTLNYGYTF,TGCGCCAGCAGCCAGTCCGGGACCCTAAACTATGGCTACACCTTC
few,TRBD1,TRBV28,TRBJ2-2,CASSPGTGATIVGELFF,TGTGCCAGCAGTCCGGGGACAGGGGCTACCATCGTCGGGGAGCTGTTTTTT
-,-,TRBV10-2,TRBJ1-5,CASSDPGGNNQPQHF,TGCGCCAGCAGTGATCCGGGAGGGAACAATCAGCCCCAGCATTTT
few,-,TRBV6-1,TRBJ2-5,CASQEAGETQYF,TGTGCCAGCCAAGAAGCAGGAGAGACCCAGTACTTC
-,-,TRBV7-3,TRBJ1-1,CASSLGVGGQGKAFF,TGTGCCAGCAGCTTGGGCGTGGGGGGTCAGGGGAAGGCTTTCTTT
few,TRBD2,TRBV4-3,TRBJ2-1,CASSQELAGISYNEQFF,TGCGCCAGCAGCCAAGAGCTAGCGGGAATCTCCTACAATGAGCAGTTCTTC
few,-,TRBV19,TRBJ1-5,CASSYPRQSSNQPQHF,TGTGCCAGTAGCTACCCGCGACAGAGTAGCAATCAGCCCCAGCATTTT
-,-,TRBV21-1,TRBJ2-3,CASSKGQPGGTDTQYF,TGTGCCAGCAGCAAAGGGCAGCCAGGGGGCACAGATACGCAGTATTTT
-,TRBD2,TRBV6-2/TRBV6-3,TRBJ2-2,CASSLAGAQGTGELFF,TGTGCCAGCAGCCTAGCGGGAGCCCAGGGCACCGGGGAGCTGTTTTTT
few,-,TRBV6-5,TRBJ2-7,CASSYSSGSYEQYF,TGTGCCAGCAGTTACTCGTCCGGTTCCTACGAGCAGTACTTC
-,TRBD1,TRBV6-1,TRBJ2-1,CASGRTGSDNEQFF,TGTGCCAGCGGCCGGACAGGTTCCGACAATGAGCAGTTCTTC
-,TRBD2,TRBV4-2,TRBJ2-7,CASSQAREGLAKDEQYF,TGTGCCAGCAGCCAAGCCCGTGAGGGACTAGCTAAGGACGAGCAGTACTTC
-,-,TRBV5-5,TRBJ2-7,CASSSRDYEQYF,TGTGCCAGCAGCTCTCGGGATTACGAGCAGTACTTC
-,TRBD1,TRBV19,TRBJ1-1,CASSIVIGTGYTEAFF,TGTGCCAGTAGTATAGTCATCGGGACAGGGTACACTGAAGCTTTCTTT
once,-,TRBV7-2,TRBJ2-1,CASSLGSDLHEQFF,TGTGCCAGCAGCTTAGGGTCAGACCTTCATGAGCAGTTCTTC
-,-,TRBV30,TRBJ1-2,CAWSETRIGGYTF,TGTGCCTGGAGTGAGACTAGAATTGGGGGCTACACCTTC
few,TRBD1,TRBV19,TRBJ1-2,CASSPGTGTGYTF,TGTGCCAGTAGTCCCGGGACAGGGACCGGCTACACCTTC
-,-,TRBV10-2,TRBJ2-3,CASSEIADTQYF,TGCGCCAGCAGTGAGATCGCAGATACGCAGTATTTT
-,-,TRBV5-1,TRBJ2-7,CASSHPEVGTYEQYF,TGCGCCAGCAGTCATCCGGAAGTCGGGACCTACGAGCAGTACTTC
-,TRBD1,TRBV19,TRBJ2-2,CASTRADRGFNTGELFF,TGTGCCAGTACCCGGGCAGACAGGGGGTTCAACACCGGGGAGCTGTTTTTT
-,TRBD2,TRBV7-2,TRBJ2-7,CTSSFGGEVGEQYF,TGTACCAGCAGCTTTGGGGGGGAGGTTGGCGAGCAGTACTTC
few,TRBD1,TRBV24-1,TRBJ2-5,CATSRTGRQETQYF,TGTGCCACCTCTAGGACAGGGAGACAAGAGACCCAGTACTTC
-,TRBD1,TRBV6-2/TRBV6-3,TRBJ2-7,CASSLDRGTYEQYF,TGTGCCAGCAGTCTGGACAGGGGGACCTACGAGCAGTACTTC
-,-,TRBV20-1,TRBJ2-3,CSARSHGPAASTDTQYF,TGCAGTGCTAGAAGTCACGGCCCAGCGGCTAGCACAGATACGCAGTATTTT